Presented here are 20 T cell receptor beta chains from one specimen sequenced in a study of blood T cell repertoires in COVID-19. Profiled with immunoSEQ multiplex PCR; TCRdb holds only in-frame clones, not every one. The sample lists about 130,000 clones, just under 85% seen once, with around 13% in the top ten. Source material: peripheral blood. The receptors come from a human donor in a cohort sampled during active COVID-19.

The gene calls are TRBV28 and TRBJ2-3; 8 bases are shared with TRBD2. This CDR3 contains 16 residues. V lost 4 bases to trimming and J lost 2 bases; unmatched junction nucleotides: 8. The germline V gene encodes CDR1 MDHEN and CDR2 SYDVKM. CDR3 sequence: CASSSGSSGLTDTQYF. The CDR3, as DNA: TGTGCCAGCAGTTCGGGGTCTAGCGGGCTCACAGATACGCAGTATTTT.

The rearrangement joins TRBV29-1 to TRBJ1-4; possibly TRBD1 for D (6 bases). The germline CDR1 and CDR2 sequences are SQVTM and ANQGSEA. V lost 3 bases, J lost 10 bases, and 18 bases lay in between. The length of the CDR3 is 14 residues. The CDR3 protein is CSVESGRGVGKLFF. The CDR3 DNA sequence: TGCAGCGTTGAGTCGGGCAGGGGAGTTGGAAAACTGTTTTTT. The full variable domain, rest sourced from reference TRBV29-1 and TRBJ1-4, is SAVISQKPSRDICQRGTSLTIQCQVDSQVTMMFWYRQQPGQSLTLIATANQGSEATYESGFVIDKFPISRPNLTFSTLTVSNMSPEDSSIYLCSVESGRGVGKLFFGSGTQLSVL.

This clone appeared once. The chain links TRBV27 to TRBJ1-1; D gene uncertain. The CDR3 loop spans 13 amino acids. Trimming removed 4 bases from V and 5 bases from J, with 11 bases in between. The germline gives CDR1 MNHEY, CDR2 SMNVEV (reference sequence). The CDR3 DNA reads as TGTGCCAGCAGTTATAGGTGGCGGACTGAAGCTTTCTTT. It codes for CASSYRWRTEAFF.

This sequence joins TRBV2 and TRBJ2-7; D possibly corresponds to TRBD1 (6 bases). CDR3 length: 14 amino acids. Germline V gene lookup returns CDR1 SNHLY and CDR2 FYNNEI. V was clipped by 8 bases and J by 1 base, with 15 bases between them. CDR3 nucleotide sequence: TGTGCCAGCCGCTTCCGGGACAATTCCTACGAGCAGTACTTC. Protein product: CASRFRDNSYEQYF.

The CDR3 DNA reads TGTGCCAGCAGCCAACAGGGGGCGAACACTGAAGCTTTCTTT. It is translated as CASSQQGANTEAFF. The rearrangement uses TRBV3-1 (or the pseudogene TRBV3-2) and TRBJ1-1, with 8 bases lining up with TRBD1. Trimming at V came to 2 bases and at J to 1 base, leaving 0 bases not matched to a gene. CDR1 LGHDT and CDR2 YNNKEL come from the germline V gene (reference sequence). CDR3 size: 14 residues.

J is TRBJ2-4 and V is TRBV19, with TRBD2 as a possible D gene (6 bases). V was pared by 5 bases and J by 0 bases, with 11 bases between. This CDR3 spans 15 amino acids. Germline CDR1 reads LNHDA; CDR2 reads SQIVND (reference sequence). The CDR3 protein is CASSPRGLAKNIQYF. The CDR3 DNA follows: TGTGCCAGTAGTCCGAGGGGACTAGCCAAAAACATTCAGTACTTC.

The chain's CDR3 is CASSLLRGGDEQFF. The CDR3, as DNA: TGTGCCAGCAGCTTACTTCGCGGGGGCGATGAGCAGTTCTTC. The V call is TRBV7-8, the J call TRBJ2-1, with D possibly matching TRBD2 (7 bases). The germline V and J ends were trimmed by 2 bases and 8 bases, with 13 bases remaining between them. The CDR3 covers 14 residues. CDR1 is SGHVS and CDR2 is FQNEAQ in the germline V gene.

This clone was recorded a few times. The CDR3 here is CASSFPPGSPLHF. The CDR3 DNA reads TGTGCCAGCAGTTTCCCTCCGGGTTCACCCCTCCACTTT. The gene calls are TRBV12-3 or TRBV12-4 and TRBJ1-6, with D unresolved. Trimming stripped 3 bases from V and 9 bases from J, with 9 bases between. The CDR3 sequence is 13 residues long.

CDR3 coding DNA: TGTGCCAGCAGCTCACCAACAGGGTTGGGCACCGAAGCTTTCTTT. It is translated as CASSSPTGLGTEAFF. This chain links TRBV5-6 with TRBJ1-1, with D maybe TRBD1 (6 bases). V was clipped by 3 bases and J by 8 bases, with 20 bases between them. Germline CDR1 and CDR2: SGHDT and YYEEEE. The CDR3 runs to 15 residues.

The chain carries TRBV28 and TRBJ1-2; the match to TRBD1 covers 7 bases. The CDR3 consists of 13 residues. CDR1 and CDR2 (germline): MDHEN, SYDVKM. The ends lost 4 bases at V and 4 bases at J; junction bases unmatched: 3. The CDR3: CASSSGTVYGYTF. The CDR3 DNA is TGTGCCAGCAGTTCCGGGACAGTCTATGGCTACACCTTC.

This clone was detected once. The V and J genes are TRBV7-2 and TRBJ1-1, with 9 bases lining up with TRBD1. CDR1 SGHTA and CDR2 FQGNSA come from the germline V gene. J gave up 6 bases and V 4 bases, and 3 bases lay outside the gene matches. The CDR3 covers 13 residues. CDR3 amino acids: CASSYRQGAEAFF. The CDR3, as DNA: TGTGCCAGCAGCTATCGACAGGGGGCTGAAGCTTTCTTT.

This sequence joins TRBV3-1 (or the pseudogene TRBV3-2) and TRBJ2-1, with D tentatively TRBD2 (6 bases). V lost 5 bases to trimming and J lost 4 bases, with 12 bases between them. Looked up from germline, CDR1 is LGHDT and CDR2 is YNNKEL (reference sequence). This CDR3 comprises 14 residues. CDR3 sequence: CASSALRGYNEQFF. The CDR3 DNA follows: TGTGCCAGCAGCGCTCTTCGGGGGTACAATGAGCAGTTCTTC.

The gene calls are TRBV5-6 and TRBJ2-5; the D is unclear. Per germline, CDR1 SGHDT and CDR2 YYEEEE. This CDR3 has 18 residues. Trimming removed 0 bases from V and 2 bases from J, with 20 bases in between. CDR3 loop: CASSLARFLTQTQETQYF. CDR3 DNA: TGTGCCAGCAGCTTGGCGCGTTTCCTCACCCAGACACAAGAGACCCAGTACTTC.

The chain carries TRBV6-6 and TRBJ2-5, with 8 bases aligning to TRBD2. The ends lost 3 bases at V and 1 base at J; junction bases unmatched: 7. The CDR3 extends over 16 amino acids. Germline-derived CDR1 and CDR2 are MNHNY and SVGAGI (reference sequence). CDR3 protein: CASSYSAGGGQETQYF. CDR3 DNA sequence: TGTGCCAGCAGTTATTCGGCGGGGGGTGGCCAAGAGACCCAGTACTTC.

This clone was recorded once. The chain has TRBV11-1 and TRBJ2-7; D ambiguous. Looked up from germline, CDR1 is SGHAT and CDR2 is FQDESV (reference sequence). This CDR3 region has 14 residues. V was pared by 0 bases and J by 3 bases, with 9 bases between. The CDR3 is CASSLAGRHYEQYF. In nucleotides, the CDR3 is TGTGCCAGCAGCTTAGCGGGCAGACACTACGAGCAGTACTTC.

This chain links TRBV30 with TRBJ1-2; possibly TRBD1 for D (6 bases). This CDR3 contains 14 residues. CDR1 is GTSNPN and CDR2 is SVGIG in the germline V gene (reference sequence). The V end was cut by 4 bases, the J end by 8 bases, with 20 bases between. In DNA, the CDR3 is TGTGCCTGGATACGACAAACAGGGTCGGGGGGCTACACCTTC. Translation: CAWIRQTGSGGYTF.

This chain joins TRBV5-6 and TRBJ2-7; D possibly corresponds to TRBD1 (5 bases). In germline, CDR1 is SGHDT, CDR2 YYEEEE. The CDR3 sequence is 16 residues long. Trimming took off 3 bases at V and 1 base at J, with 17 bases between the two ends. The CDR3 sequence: CASSYLDRQPSYEQYF. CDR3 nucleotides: TGTGCCAGCAGCTACCTGGATCGACAGCCGTCCTACGAGCAGTACTTC.

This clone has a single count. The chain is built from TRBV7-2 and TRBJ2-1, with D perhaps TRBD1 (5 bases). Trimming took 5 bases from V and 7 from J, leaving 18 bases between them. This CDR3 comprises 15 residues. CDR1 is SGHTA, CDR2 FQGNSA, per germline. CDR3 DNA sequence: TGTGCCAGCAGCGGCGGACATTGGCGAACTAATGAGCAGTTCTTC. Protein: CASSGGHWRTNEQFF.

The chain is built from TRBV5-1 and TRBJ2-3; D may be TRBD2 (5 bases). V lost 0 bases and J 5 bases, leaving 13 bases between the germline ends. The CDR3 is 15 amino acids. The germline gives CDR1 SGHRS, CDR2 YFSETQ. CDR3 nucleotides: TGCGCCAGCAGCTTGGACGGGGTTCCGGGAGATACGCAGTATTTT. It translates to CASSLDGVPGDTQYF.

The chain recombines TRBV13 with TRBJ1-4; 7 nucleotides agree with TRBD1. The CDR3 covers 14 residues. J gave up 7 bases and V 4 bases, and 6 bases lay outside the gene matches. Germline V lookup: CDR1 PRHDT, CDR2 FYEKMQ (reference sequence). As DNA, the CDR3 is TGTGCCAGCAGCTACCAGGGGGGCGGTGAAAAACTGTTTTTT. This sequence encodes CASSYQGGGEKLFF.